A single sample gave rise to the 30 T cell receptor beta chains below, sequenced in a study of human T cells and chemical hapten exposure. Described time point: patch test 2, 6 weeks after DPC sensitization. Treatment here: therapeutic diphenylcyclopropenone sensitization with weekly scalp DPC. Total RNA was isolated from whole blood that had not been fractionated. MiXCR, applied by TCRdb to the RACE reads, yields one record per CDR3 protein. The table lists roughly 42,000 distinct CDR3 sequences, 8.5% to 10% of them singletons. The sequencing here drew on whole blood, taken in connection with sensitization to the hapten diphenylcyclopropenone (DPC). The origin of the receptors is a woman aged 25 to 39 with alopecia areata. Some clones in this sample may be carry-over from other donors' samples.

This clonotype has more than one count but fewer than ten. The rearrangement links TRBV12-3 or TRBV12-4 to TRBJ2-7; D is unresolved. V was trimmed by 5 bases and J by 2 bases, leaving 13 bases between them. This CDR3 has 14 residues. The CDR3 region has the DNA TGTGCCAGCAGTCAGCCTGACCGCGCCTACGAGCAGTACTTC. It codes for CASSQPDRAYEQYF.

This clonotype was counted only a few times. This chain uses TRBV6-1 with TRBJ2-5; no clear D gene. Germline V gives CDR1 MNHNS, CDR2 SASEGT. V dropped 6 bases and J dropped 5 bases, with 4 bases sitting between them. CDR3 size: 10 residues. In DNA form, the CDR3 reads TGTGCCAGCAGGGTGGAGACCCAGTACTTC. It translates to CASRVETQYF.

This clonotype was counted a single time. The CDR3 here is CASSDIPGSGGYF. CDR3 DNA sequence: TGTGCCAGCAGCGATATCCCGGGATCAGGGGGGTATTTT. The chain joins TRBV7-2 to TRBJ2-3, with 7 positions matching TRBD1. This CDR3 has 13 residues. CDR1 and CDR2 (germline): SGHTA, FQGNSA. V was pared by 5 bases and J by 14 bases, with 13 bases of the junction left unmatched.

The chain is built from TRBV5-5 and TRBJ1-4; D uncertain. Germline lookup yields CDR1 SGHKS and CDR2 YYEKEE (reference sequence). The CDR3 has 13 amino acids. Trimming removed 2 bases at V and 4 bases at J, with 6 bases between. CDR3 in amino acids: CASSLRINEKLFF. The CDR3 DNA is TGTGCCAGCAGCTTACGGATTAATGAAAAACTGTTTTTT.

Ten or more counts support this clonotype. The genes are TRBV30 and TRBJ1-6; D possibly corresponds to TRBD1 (6 bases). Trimming stripped 0 bases from V and 8 bases from J, with 17 bases between. This CDR3 comprises 16 residues. Per the germline V gene, CDR1 is GTSNPN and CDR2 is SVGIG (reference sequence). Written as DNA, the CDR3 is TGTGCCTGGAGTGTACCCGGCGGAGGGGGGGATTCACCCCTCCACTTT. Its translation is CAWSVPGGGGDSPLHF.

In its sample, this clonotype was seen a few times. This chain connects TRBV20-1 to TRBJ2-3; 11 bases are shared with TRBD1. The CDR3 is made up of 16 amino acids. After removal of 0 bases from V and 3 bases from J, the junction contained 5 bases not matched to a gene. Germline-derived CDR1 and CDR2 are DFQATT and SNEGSKA (reference sequence). CDR3 region: CSARDTGTGGTDTQYF. CDR3 nucleotide sequence: TGCAGTGCTAGAGATACCGGGACAGGGGGGACAGATACGCAGTATTTT.

This clonotype has at least ten counts. This chain's CDR3 is CASSQDTPLSPGGYTF. The CDR3 DNA is TGTGCCAGCAGCCAAGATACGCCACTCAGCCCAGGAGGCTACACCTTC. This chain links TRBV14 with TRBJ1-2; D is ambiguous. Germline-derived CDR1 and CDR2 are SGHDN and FVKESK. Between the trimmed V and J ends, which lost 0 bases and 8 bases, there was a span of 19 bases. This CDR3 has 16 residues.

The gene calls are TRBV28 and TRBJ2-5; TRBD2 agrees at 10 bases. Germline CDR1 reads MDHEN; CDR2 reads SYDVKM. The V segment lost 6 bases and the J segment 5 bases; nucleotides outside the gene matches: 6. The CDR3 is 14 amino acids. For the CDR3, the DNA is TGTGCCAGCAGATTAGCGGGGGGCTGGGAGACCCAGTACTTC. Residues: CASRLAGGWETQYF.

The sample holds a few counts of this clonotype. The J gene is TRBJ2-5, the V gene TRBV7-9, with D hard to call. The germline V gene encodes CDR1 SEHNR and CDR2 FQNEAQ (reference sequence). CDR3 length: 12 residues. Trimming shortened V by 8 bases and J by 4 bases, and 11 bases separated the two germline ends. The DNA for the CDR3 is TGTGCCAGCGAGACACGGCCAGAGACCCAGTACTTC. Amino acids: CASETRPETQYF.

This clonotype was counted only a few times. This chain joins TRBV7-2 and TRBJ2-5, with 9 bases matching TRBD2. With V trimmed by 3 bases and J by 1 base, 6 bases remained unmatched. The CDR3 contains 16 residues. In germline, CDR1 is SGHTA, CDR2 FQGNSA. The DNA for the CDR3 is TGTGCCAGCAGCTTTTTAGCGGGGGAGGGCCAAGAGACCCAGTACTTC. Amino acid sequence: CASSFLAGEGQETQYF.

This clonotype was observed at least ten times. The chain joins TRBV4-3 to TRBJ2-1, with TRBD1 matching 11 bases. Germline V gene data show CDR1 as LGHNA and CDR2 as YSLEER. The trim removed 1 base at V and 4 bases at J, leaving 3 bases unmatched. The CDR3 loop spans 16 amino acids. The CDR3 loop is CASSQGGQGEYNEQFF. The CDR3 DNA sequence: TGCGCCAGCAGCCAAGGGGGACAGGGGGAATACAATGAGCAGTTCTTC.

In this sample, this clonotype turned up many times. CDR3 sequence reads: CASSLNSLSIGDYYTF. The CDR3 region has the DNA TGTGCCAGCAGTTTGAACTCGCTTTCGATTGGGGATTACTACACCTTC. The V call is TRBV12-3 or TRBV12-4, the J call TRBJ1-2; D not resolved. The CDR3 loop spans 16 amino acids. V shed 3 bases and J shed 10 bases, with 24 bases lying between them.

This clonotype was found many times. V is TRBV30 and J is TRBJ1-5; possible D gene TRBD1, 5 bases. The CDR3 is 13 residues long. Germline values: CDR1 GTSNPN, CDR2 SVGIG (reference sequence). Trimming pared 2 bases from V and 6 bases from J, leaving 11 bases between. The CDR3 sequence is CAWSRGGTQPQHF. Written as DNA, the CDR3 is TGTGCCTGGAGTCGCGGGGGGACTCAGCCCCAGCATTTT.

There are a few counts of this clonotype. The CDR3 loop reads CASSQDWASHEQFF. DNA for the CDR3: TGTGCCAGCAGCCAAGATTGGGCGTCCCATGAGCAGTTCTTC. V is TRBV3-1 and J is TRBJ2-1; D is ambiguous. Germline V gene data show CDR1 as LGHDT and CDR2 as YNNKEL (reference sequence). The CDR3 extends over 14 amino acids. V was shortened by 0 bases and J by 8 bases, with 11 bases between the two germline ends.

This sequence joins TRBV2 and TRBJ1-4; 7 positions match TRBD1. The CDR3 length is 15 residues. The V and J ends lost 6 bases and 8 bases, in that order; junction bases with no gene match: 12. The germline V gene encodes CDR1 SNHLY and CDR2 FYNNEI. The CDR3 coding sequence is TGTGCCAGCAGCCTAGGACAGGTGGTTGCGGAAAAACTGTTTTTT. Translating it yields CASSLGQVVAEKLFF.

In this sample, this clonotype turned up many times. This rearrangement joins TRBV28 to TRBJ2-2; 7 nucleotides agree with TRBD1. This CDR3 has 13 residues. V gave up 8 bases and J gave up 6 bases; unmatched junction bases: 6. Looked up from germline, CDR1 is MDHEN and CDR2 is SYDVKM. The CDR3 region is CASQGTGAGELFF. The DNA of the CDR3 is TGTGCCAGCCAAGGCACAGGGGCCGGGGAGCTGTTTTTT.

At least ten counts were recorded for this clonotype. The chain links TRBV18 to TRBJ1-5; tentative D call: TRBD1 (6 bases). V lost 8 bases to trimming and J lost 4 bases, with 15 bases between them. Germline V gene data show CDR1 as KGHSH and CDR2 as LQKENI. The CDR3 extends over 14 amino acids. The CDR3 region has the DNA TGTGCCAGCGGCGGGACAAAGGCTAATCAGCCCCAGCATTTT. Translation gives CASGGTKANQPQHF.

This rearrangement joins TRBV18 to TRBJ1-2, with D possibly TRBD1 on 6 matching bases. The V gene's germline CDR1 is KGHSH and CDR2 LQKENI. The CDR3 totals 16 residues. Trimming took off 4 bases at V and 2 bases at J, with 17 bases between the two ends. CDR3 protein: CASSLDSGDLNYGYTF. CDR3 DNA: TGTGCCAGCTCACTAGACTCAGGGGACTTGAACTATGGCTACACCTTC. The full variable domain, with the rest looked up from reference TRBV18 and TRBJ1-2, is NAGVMQNPRHLVRRRGQEARLRCSPMKGHSHVYWYRQLPEEGLKFMVYLQKENIIDESGMPKERFSAEFPKEGPSILRIQQVVRGDSAAYFCASSLDSGDLNYGYTFGSGTRLTVV.

Regarding this clonotype: A much larger clonotype is one base distant, so this may be a read error. The rearrangement uses TRBV7-9 and TRBJ2-7; D uncertain. Trimming removed 3 bases at V and 2 bases at J, with 5 bases between. CDR3 size: 12 residues. CDR1 is SEHNR, CDR2 FQNEAQ, per germline (reference sequence). Here the CDR3 reads CASSFGAYEQYF. Written as DNA, the CDR3 is TGTGCCAGCAGCTTTGGAGCCTACGAGCAGTACTTC.

This clonotype has at least ten counts. The chain links TRBV5-6 to TRBJ2-1; D may be TRBD2 (5 bases). CDR1 SGHDT and CDR2 YYEEEE come from the germline V gene. Deletions cut 0 bases from V and 0 bases from J, with 10 bases between. The CDR3 is 16 amino acids. CDR3 bases: TGTGCCAGCAGCTTGGGCGGGTCTATCTCCTACAATGAGCAGTTCTTC. Translation: CASSLGGSISYNEQFF.

This chain links TRBV20-1 with TRBJ2-7, with 11 bases identical to TRBD1. There are 14 residues in the CDR3. V shed 3 bases, J shed 3 bases, and the junction held 4 bases outside the gene matches. In germline, CDR1 is DFQATT, CDR2 SNEGSKA (reference sequence). The CDR3 DNA reads TGCAGTGCTAGGACCGGGACAGGGGGCTACGAGCAGTACTTC. It specifies CSARTGTGGYEQYF.

J is TRBJ1-1 and V is TRBV3-1; D is possibly TRBD1 (5 bases). The V and J ends lost 4 bases and 4 bases respectively, with 10 bases between them. Germline loops: CDR1 LGHDT, CDR2 YNNKEL (reference sequence). The CDR3 has 13 residues. The CDR3 loop is CASSRGGTTEAFF. CDR3 DNA: TGTGCCAGCAGCCGGGGGGGGACCACTGAAGCTTTCTTT.

This clonotype occurred a few times. The genes are TRBV5-1 and TRBJ1-1; a weak D match, TRBD1 (5 bases). The germline V gene has CDR1 SGHRS and CDR2 YFSETQ. Deletions cut 1 base from V and 5 bases from J, with 15 bases between. The CDR3 spans 15 residues. The CDR3 reads CASSLYGAEGTEAFF. CDR3 bases: TGCGCCAGCAGCTTGTACGGGGCCGAAGGGACTGAAGCTTTCTTT.

The rearrangement uses TRBV7-6 and TRBJ2-7; 8 positions agree with TRBD2. Per germline, CDR1 SGHVS and CDR2 FNYEAQ. The CDR3 is 15 amino acids. V dropped 1 base and J dropped 5; count of bases not matched to a gene: 7. The CDR3 here is CASSLVSGAADEQYF. DNA of the CDR3: TGTGCCAGCAGCTTAGTTAGCGGGGCCGCCGACGAGCAGTACTTC.

This clonotype was counted at least ten times. This chain links TRBV5-1 with TRBJ1-1; 9 bases map to TRBD1. This CDR3 is built from 16 residues. Looked up from germline, CDR1 is SGHRS and CDR2 is YFSETQ. J gave up 9 bases and V 4 bases, and 16 bases lay outside the gene matches. CDR3 bases: TGCGCCAGCAGCCCTAACCCCGGGACAGGGAGTGTGAAAGCTTTCTTT. Protein sequence: CASSPNPGTGSVKAFF.

This clonotype was recorded a few times. The chain couples TRBV5-1 to TRBJ2-1, with D perhaps matching TRBD2 (6 bases). From germline, CDR1 is SGHRS and CDR2 YFSETQ. The CDR3 spans 12 residues. Trimming took 5 bases from V and 14 from J, leaving 17 bases between them. CDR3 bases: TGCGCCAGCAGAACGCTTGGGGGAGGAGAGTTCTTC. It encodes CASRTLGGGEFF.

CDR3 protein: CASSPPLALGTDTQYF. In DNA, the CDR3 is TGTGCCAGCTCACCCCCCCTAGCGCTAGGCACAGATACGCAGTATTTT. The chain has TRBV18 and TRBJ2-3; a possible D gene is TRBD2 (6 bases). CDR1 KGHSH and CDR2 LQKENI come from the germline V gene. V was shortened by 3 bases and J by 1 base, with 14 bases between the two germline ends. The CDR3 has 16 residues.

This clonotype was found a few times. The V call is TRBV10-3, the J call TRBJ2-7; 11 bases fit TRBD1. Germline CDR1 ENHRY, CDR2 SYGVKD. The J segment lost 0 bases and the V segment lost 5 bases, leaving 9 bases of the junction unmatched. The CDR3 covers 17 residues. CDR3 in DNA: TGTGCCATCAGTAGCGGGACAGGGGGACTCACCTCCTACGAGCAGTACTTC. This translates into CAISSGTGGLTSYEQYF.

This clonotype has more than one count but fewer than ten. The chain links TRBV20-1 to TRBJ2-6; D unresolved. The CDR3 runs to 14 residues. CDR1 and CDR2 from the germline V gene are DFQATT and SNEGSKA (reference sequence). Trimming stripped 3 bases from V and 4 bases from J, with 10 bases between. CDR3 in amino acids: CSASPSWGANVLTF. The CDR3 nucleotides read TGCAGTGCTAGTCCCTCGTGGGGGGCCAACGTCCTGACTTTC.

There are many counts of this clonotype. The J gene is TRBJ2-7, the V gene TRBV7-9, with 9 nucleotides matching TRBD1. J was trimmed by 1 base and V by 2 bases; bases with no gene match: 3. The CDR3 has 15 amino acids. Per the germline V gene, CDR1 is SEHNR and CDR2 is FQNEAQ (reference sequence). The CDR3 nucleotides are TGTGCCAGCAGCTTACTACAGGGGGCTTCCTACGAGCAGTACTTC. Translation gives CASSLLQGASYEQYF.